The 21 T cell receptor beta chains below all came from one sample that was sequenced in a study of blood T cell repertoires in COVID-19 (dated by TCRdb to the early 2020s). Preparation of the library involved the immunoSEQ multiplex PCR assay. The immuneACCESS repertoire file appears here via TCRdb, limited to in-frame rearrangements. These files lack a portion of the clones; in checked studies, under half of the deficit traces to unresolved V genes, and the cause of the others is not known. In this sample the table shows fewer than 300,000 clones, less than 85% of which occur a single time. The top ten clonotypes cover roughly 3.1% of the sample. Sequencing was performed on peripheral blood. Every receptor here comes from a woman under 30 with acute or convalescent COVID-19.

V usage is TRBV6-5 and J usage is TRBJ2-7; 9 nucleotides agree with TRBD1. Germline V gives CDR1 MNHEY, CDR2 SVGAGI. The V segment lost 6 bases and the J segment 1 base; nucleotides outside the gene matches: 7. The CDR3 runs 15 residues. CDR3 coding DNA: TGTGCCAGCAGGGGGGGACAGGGAGAATCCTACGAGCAGTACTTC. This codes for CASRGGQGESYEQYF.

The chain uses TRBV5-6 and TRBJ2-1; D is possibly TRBD2 (5 bases). CDR1 SGHDT and CDR2 YYEEEE come from the germline V gene. V lost 4 bases to trimming and J lost 2 bases, with 13 bases between them. CDR3 length: 15 residues. CDR3 DNA: TGTGCCAGCAGCGACCGGGAAAAACCCTACAATGAGCAGTTCTTC. Amino acid sequence: CASSDREKPYNEQFF.

The V call is TRBV9, the J call TRBJ2-1; no reliable D call. The V gene's germline CDR1 is SGDLS and CDR2 YYNGEE. The CDR3 extends over 14 amino acids. V was clipped by 4 bases and J by 7 bases, with 15 bases between them. The CDR3 nucleotides are TGTGCCAGCAGCCCCCGGGTTAGTAGAAATGAGCAGTTCTTC. Translation: CASSPRVSRNEQFF.

This clone came up a few times. CDR3: CASSRGQGWETQYF. CDR3 nucleotide sequence: TGTGCCAGCAGCCGAGGACAGGGCTGGGAGACCCAGTACTTC. The chain uses TRBV3-1 (or the pseudogene TRBV3-2) and TRBJ2-5; 8 nucleotides match TRBD1. V shed 4 bases, J shed 5 bases, and the junction held 6 bases outside the gene matches. CDR3 length: 14 amino acids. The germline gives CDR1 LGHDT, CDR2 YNNKEL (reference sequence).

This clone is a singleton in its sample. The rearrangement links TRBV12-3 or TRBV12-4 to TRBJ1-2, with D possibly matching TRBD1 (6 bases). With 7 bases removed from V and 8 bases from J, the gap between germline ends came to 14 bases. CDR3 length: 12 residues. The CDR3 DNA follows: TGTGCCAGCACGTGGCAGGGGTACGGCTACACCTTC. Its translation: CASTWQGYGYTF.

This chain links TRBV18 with TRBJ1-5; the match to TRBD1 covers 8 bases. The J segment lost 0 bases and the V segment lost 8 bases, leaving 24 bases of the junction unmatched. This CDR3 contains 21 residues. The V gene's germline CDR1 is KGHSH and CDR2 LQKENI. This chain's CDR3 is CASPDPVDRDFTGNSNQPQHF. The CDR3 nucleotides read TGTGCCAGCCCAGACCCCGTGGACAGGGATTTTACGGGGAATAGCAATCAGCCCCAGCATTTT.

J is TRBJ1-2 and V is TRBV11-1; no clear D gene. CDR1 SGHAT and CDR2 FQDESV come from the germline V gene (reference sequence). V lost 1 base and J lost 0, with 6 bases in between. CDR3 length: 14 amino acids. Written as DNA, the CDR3 is TGTGCCAGCAGCTTAGGAGTATCTAACTATGGCTACACCTTC. Encoded protein: CASSLGVSNYGYTF.

J is TRBJ1-5 and V is TRBV18; tentative D call: TRBD1 (5 bases). Germline V CDR1 and CDR2: KGHSH, LQKENI. The V end was cut by 6 bases, the J end by 2 bases, with 17 bases between. CDR3 size: 16 residues. CDR3 sequence: CASSQNPGGGNQPQHF. CDR3 nucleotide sequence: TGTGCCAGCTCCCAAAACCCGGGGGGGGGCAATCAGCCCCAGCATTTT.

The genes are TRBV30 and TRBJ1-5, with D perhaps TRBD1 (6 bases). Germline CDR1 is GTSNPN and CDR2 is SVGIG (reference sequence). The CDR3 loop spans 13 amino acids. V was clipped by 4 bases and J by 1 base, with 8 bases between them. The DNA for the CDR3 is TGTGCCTGGACCAGGGGAAGCAATCAGCCCCAGCATTTT. Translated, it gives CAWTRGSNQPQHF. Supplemented by reference TRBV30 and TRBJ1-5, the full variable domain reads SQTIHQWPATLVQPVGSPLSLECTVEGTSNPNLYWYRQAAGRGLQLLFYSVGIGQISSEVPQNLSASRPQDRQFILSSKKLLLSDSGFYLCAWTRGSNQPQHFGDGTRLSIL.

The chain uses TRBV5-1 and TRBJ1-5, with D possibly TRBD1 on 5 matching bases. V gave up 3 bases and J gave up 0 bases, with 22 bases separating them. This CDR3 region has 19 residues. The germline V gene encodes CDR1 SGHRS and CDR2 YFSETQ. The CDR3 here is CASSCGAGDLSNSNQPQHF. In DNA, the CDR3 is TGCGCCAGCAGCTGTGGGGCAGGCGACCTCAGCAATAGCAATCAGCCCCAGCATTTT.

The V call is TRBV25-1, the J call TRBJ1-3; 9 nucleotides agree with TRBD1. Germline V gives CDR1 MGHDK, CDR2 SYGVNS. With 10 bases clipped from V and 7 bases from J, the junction kept 5 bases outside the gene matches. This CDR3 is built from 12 residues. CDR3 coding DNA: TGTGCCACCAGGACAGGGGCGAACACCATATATTTT. The encoded protein is CATRTGANTIYF.

The chain has TRBV23-1 and TRBJ1-6; D is unresolved. TRBV23-1 is an ORF; its function is uncertain. Trimming removed 0 bases from V and 9 bases from J, with 6 bases in between. CDR3 length: 13 residues. The CDR3 here is CASSQSRGSPLHF. The CDR3, as DNA: TGCGCCAGCAGTCAATCGCGAGGTTCACCCCTCCACTTT.

The chain uses TRBV2 and TRBJ1-6; tentatively, D is TRBD1 (6 bases). CDR1 and CDR2 (germline): SNHLY, FYNNEI. This CDR3 comprises 15 residues. Trimming cost V 3 bases and J 9 bases, with 15 bases left between them. The CDR3 loop reads CASSDRGGKTSPLHF. The CDR3, as DNA: TGTGCCAGCAGTGACAGGGGTGGGAAAACTTCACCCCTCCACTTT.

The chain links TRBV11-2 to TRBJ1-3; the match to TRBD1 covers 7 bases. The germline gives CDR1 SGHAT, CDR2 FQNNGV. The CDR3 spans 14 residues. Trimming took 3 bases from V and 3 from J; bases not matched to a gene: 2. CDR3 in amino acids: CASSFGTVGNTIYF. CDR3 nucleotides: TGTGCCAGCAGCTTCGGGACAGTTGGAAACACCATATATTTT.

This chain joins TRBV7-9 and TRBJ2-1; unclear D gene. The V end lost 2 bases, the J end lost 0 bases, and 8 bases lay between the germline ends. CDR1 SEHNR and CDR2 FQNEAQ come from the germline V gene (reference sequence). The CDR3 is made up of 15 amino acids. The CDR3 DNA reads as TGTGCCAGCAGCTTACCAGGTAGCTCCTACAATGAGCAGTTCTTC. Protein sequence: CASSLPGSSYNEQFF.

V is TRBV7-2 and J is TRBJ2-7; TRBD2 matches 12 bases. V shed 1 base, J shed 6 bases, and the junction held 7 bases outside the gene matches. The germline V gene encodes CDR1 SGHTA and CDR2 FQGNSA. This CDR3 comprises 16 residues. The CDR3 reads CASSLVSSGRDREQYF. CDR3 nucleotide sequence: TGTGCCAGCAGCTTAGTTTCTAGCGGGAGGGATCGCGAGCAGTACTTC.

This clone has only a few counts. The J gene is TRBJ2-7, the V gene TRBV24-1; 10 bases match TRBD2. CDR1 and CDR2 (germline): KGHDR, SFDVKD. V dropped 2 bases and J dropped 4; count of bases not matched to a gene: 7. This CDR3 spans 16 amino acids. The chain's CDR3 is CATSDSAGGTQYEQYF. DNA for the CDR3: TGTGCCACCAGTGATTCAGCGGGAGGGACTCAATACGAGCAGTACTTC.

J is TRBJ1-6 and V is TRBV4-3; TRBD1 matches at 7 bases. Germline values: CDR1 LGHNA, CDR2 YSLEER. V lost 0 bases, J lost 0 bases, and 11 bases stayed unmatched. CDR3 length equals 20 residues. CDR3 bases: TGCGCCAGCAGCCAAGAATGGCAGGGGGAAGGGAGCTCCTATAATTCACCCCTCCACTTT. Its protein product is CASSQEWQGEGSSYNSPLHF.

The V gene is TRBV24-1, the J gene TRBJ1-2, with 9 bases that match TRBD1. This CDR3 is built from 15 residues. The germline gives CDR1 KGHDR, CDR2 SFDVKD. V dropped 3 bases and J dropped 1; count of bases not matched to a gene: 2. The CDR3 DNA sequence: TGTGCCACCAGTGATCAGGACAGGGGTAACTATGGCTACACCTTC. Amino acids: CATSDQDRGNYGYTF.

J is TRBJ1-6 and V is TRBV7-9; D not resolved. CDR1 and CDR2 (germline): SEHNR, FQNEAQ (reference sequence). Trimming stripped 1 base from V and 15 bases from J, with 16 bases between. The CDR3 totals 14 residues. The CDR3 is CASSLELAPYRLHF. The CDR3 coding sequence is TGTGCCAGCAGCTTAGAGCTCGCGCCTTATCGCCTCCACTTT.

The chain joins TRBV12-3 or TRBV12-4 to TRBJ1-2; TRBD1 is a possible D gene (5 bases). The CDR3 is 13 residues long. V was cut by 5 bases and J by 4 bases, with 11 bases left in between. The DNA of the CDR3 is TGTGCCAGCAGTGATGACAGCTCCTATGGCTACACCTTC. It translates to CASSDDSSYGYTF.